These 14 T cell receptor beta chains share one sample of origin, sequenced in a study of CD8 T cells in Susac syndrome. After extraction with the RNeasy kit, roughly 0.45 to 1 ug of the RNA was reverse transcribed using random hexamers. TCRdb itself ran the immunoSEQ multiplex PCR reads through MiXCR, one entry per CDR3 protein. Found here are about 130,000 distinct CDR3 sequences, more than 90% of them singletons; the top ten hold roughly 0.11%. The source material was CD4+ T cells from PBMCs. The receptors derive from a human donor in good health.

The chain carries TRBV3-1 and TRBJ2-3; D tentatively reads TRBD1 or TRBD2 (7 bases each). This CDR3 contains 16 residues. The germline V gene has CDR1 LGHDT and CDR2 YNNKEL (reference sequence). Trimming cost V 4 bases and J 2 bases, with 16 bases left between them. The CDR3 is CASSRLGGGSTDTQYF. The DNA for the CDR3 is TGTGCCAGCAGCCGCCTGGGAGGGGGCTCCACAGATACGCAGTATTTT.

The chain recombines TRBV18 with TRBJ1-1; no reliable D call. This CDR3 contains 13 residues. V shed 3 bases and J shed 5 bases, with 10 bases lying between them. Germline CDR1 reads KGHSH; CDR2 reads LQKENI. The CDR3 is CASSPSGSTEAFF. CDR3 sequence (DNA): TGTGCCAGCTCACCTTCGGGGTCGACTGAAGCTTTCTTT.

The chain joins TRBV7-8 to TRBJ2-6; 11 nucleotides align to TRBD1. The germline CDR1 and CDR2 sequences are SGHVS and FQNEAQ. The CDR3 has 17 residues. The trim removed 5 bases at V and 1 base at J, leaving 4 bases unmatched. The CDR3 reads CASSRTGGSSGANVLTF. The CDR3 DNA reads as TGTGCCAGCAGCCGGACAGGGGGCTCTTCTGGGGCCAACGTCCTGACTTTC. The variable domain in full, completed from reference TRBV7-8 and TRBJ2-6, reads GAGVSQSPRYKVAKRGQDVALRCDPISGHVSLFWYQQALGQGPEFLTYFQNEAQLDKSGLPSDRFFAERPEGSVSTLKIQRTQQEDSAVYLCASSRTGGSSGANVLTFGAGSRLTVL.

The chain links TRBV30 to TRBJ2-1, with D hard to call. The CDR3 has 12 amino acids. Germline loops: CDR1 GTSNPN, CDR2 SVGIG (reference sequence). V dropped 0 bases and J dropped 8 bases, with 8 bases sitting between them. The chain's CDR3 is CAWSVLVYEQFF. CDR3 nucleotides: TGTGCCTGGAGTGTCCTAGTCTATGAGCAGTTCTTC.

V usage is TRBV2 and J usage is TRBJ2-6; unclear D gene. Trimming cost V 5 bases and J 1 base, with 12 bases left between them. CDR3 length equals 16 residues. Per germline, CDR1 SNHLY and CDR2 FYNNEI. The CDR3 DNA is TGTGCCAGCAGTCAAGGGTTGGGTTCTGGGGCCAACGTCCTGACTTTC. Its protein is CASSQGLGSGANVLTF.

The V call is TRBV12-3 or TRBV12-4, the J call TRBJ1-5, with D possibly being TRBD1 (6 bases). CDR3 size: 14 residues. Trimming stripped 9 bases from V and 6 bases from J, with 18 bases between. The CDR3 sequence: CASSSTGAFQPQHF. The CDR3 coding sequence is TGTGCCAGTAGCTCGACGGGGGCTTTTCAGCCCCAGCATTTT.

The rearrangement joins TRBV4-1 to TRBJ2-1, with a possible D match to TRBD1 (6 bases). V was trimmed by 0 bases and J by 4 bases, leaving 13 bases between them. The CDR3 extends over 16 amino acids. Germline loops: CDR1 MGHRA, CDR2 YSYEKL. CDR3 sequence: CASSQDGRGGYNEQFF. CDR3 nucleotides: TGCGCCAGCAGCCAAGATGGCAGGGGTGGATACAATGAGCAGTTCTTC.

The V call is TRBV4-2, the J call TRBJ2-3; 7 bases fit TRBD2. CDR3 length: 14 residues. Per the germline V gene, CDR1 is LGHNA and CDR2 is YNFKEQ. V trimming: 5 bases; J trimming: 2 bases; junction bases outside the gene matches: 4. As DNA, the CDR3 is TGTGCCAGCAGCTCCGGGAGGCCCACAGATACGCAGTATTTT. This sequence encodes CASSSGRPTDTQYF.

The rearrangement links TRBV27 to TRBJ2-4, with D possibly matching TRBD1 (5 bases). Per the germline V gene, CDR1 is MNHEY and CDR2 is SMNVEV (reference sequence). Trimming removed 5 bases at V and 7 bases at J, with 15 bases between. The CDR3 totals 14 residues. CDR3 coding DNA: TGTGCCAGCAGTCCTGGGGCCCAGATTAACATTCAGTACTTC. Amino acids: CASSPGAQINIQYF.

This clonotype was seen just once. The chain links TRBV18 to TRBJ2-7; 7 positions match TRBD2. Germline loops: CDR1 KGHSH, CDR2 LQKENI. The ends lost 2 bases at V and 1 base at J; junction bases unmatched: 11. The CDR3 loop spans 17 amino acids. DNA for the CDR3: TGTGCCAGCTCACCAAGGGGCCCGGGAGGCGCTTCCTACGAGCAGTACTTC. Translating gives CASSPRGPGGASYEQYF.

This chain connects TRBV7-9 to TRBJ2-1; 7 nucleotides agree with TRBD2. Germline CDR1 is SEHNR and CDR2 is FQNEAQ (reference sequence). The junction had 8 bases not matched to a gene; V was cut back by 5 bases and J by 7 bases. This CDR3 contains 14 residues. The CDR3 loop reads CASSPYAGVNEQFF. Here the CDR3 DNA reads TGTGCCAGCAGCCCCTACGCGGGAGTGAATGAGCAGTTCTTC.

The chain has TRBV7-9 and TRBJ1-2, with 9 bases matching TRBD1. V was pared by 5 bases and J by 5 bases, with 6 bases of the junction left unmatched. In germline, CDR1 is SEHNR, CDR2 FQNEAQ (reference sequence). CDR3 length: 14 residues. CDR3 sequence: CASSASGTGYGYTF. The DNA for the CDR3 is TGTGCCAGCAGCGCGAGCGGGACAGGGTATGGCTACACCTTC.

This clonotype showed up just once. This chain connects TRBV27 to TRBJ1-2; perhaps TRBD1 as D (5 bases). The V gene lost 0 bases and the J gene lost 0 bases, with 17 bases spanning the gap. This CDR3 comprises 18 residues. CDR1 is MNHEY, CDR2 SMNVEV, per germline (reference sequence). CDR3 in DNA: TGTGCCAGCAGTTTATCGATGGTTGGGGGTAGAGCTAACTATGGCTACACCTTC. It is translated as CASSLSMVGGRANYGYTF.

This chain links TRBV2 with TRBJ2-7; D is ambiguous. The CDR3 runs 13 residues. The germline CDR1 and CDR2 sequences are SNHLY and FYNNEI. V lost 6 bases to trimming and J lost 3 bases, with 12 bases between them. The CDR3 bases are TGTGCCAGCAGGGAGACAAGTAACTACGAGCAGTACTTC. Encoded protein: CASRETSNYEQYF.